This entry lists 28 T cell receptor beta chains sequenced from one sample in a study of blood T cells in healthy people across ages. A J-beta primer mix and a sample-barcoded 5' primer were used in a second PCR of about 7 to 11 cycles. MiXCR, run by TCRdb on the 5' RACE reads, gives a single entry per CDR3 protein. The table has more than 900,000 distinct CDR3 sequences, around 27% seen once. These same data were also listed under a study on T cells of mothers and their children.

The sample was blood. Source of these receptors: a girl aged 2 to 9 in good health.

This clonotype was counted between two and nine times. The V and J genes are TRBV15 and TRBJ2-3; D is perhaps TRBD2 (5 bases). Germline V gene sequence: CDR1 LNHNV, CDR2 YYDKDF (reference sequence). Trimming left V 3 bases short and J 5 bases short, with 21 bases between. The length of the CDR3 is 17 residues. This CDR3 is CATSSLPPEGVEDTQYF. The CDR3 DNA is TGTGCCACCAGCAGCCTCCCTCCCGAGGGAGTGGAAGATACGCAGTATTTT. Full variable domain (missing parts from reference TRBV15 and TRBJ2-3): DAMVIQNPRYQVTQFGKPVTLSCSQTLNHNVMYWYQQKSSQAPKLLFHYYDKDFNNEADTPDNFQSRRPNTSFCFLDIRSPGLGDTAMYLCATSSLPPEGVEDTQYFGPGTRLTVL.

The rearrangement joins TRBV24-1 to TRBJ1-2; D unclear. This CDR3 is built from 13 residues. Germline values: CDR1 KGHDR, CDR2 SFDVKD. Trimming stripped 7 bases from V and 4 bases from J, with 12 bases between. In nucleotides, the CDR3 is TGTGCCACCAGGAACAGCCCCGGCTATGGCTACACCTTC. Translation gives CATRNSPGYGYTF.

This clonotype came up a few times. This chain joins TRBV7-9 and TRBJ2-7; 9 nucleotides agree with TRBD2. Germline loops: CDR1 SEHNR, CDR2 FQNEAQ (reference sequence). This CDR3 is built from 15 residues. Trimming cost V 8 bases and J 5 bases; bases outside gene matches: 13. CDR3 region: CASSKGGLAAHEQYF. The CDR3 DNA reads TGTGCCAGCTCGAAAGGGGGACTAGCCGCCCACGAGCAGTACTTC.

The chain couples TRBV5-8 to TRBJ2-1; 10 nucleotides agree with TRBD1. The CDR3 loop spans 15 amino acids. The junction had 5 bases not matched to a gene; V was cut back by 1 base and J by 7 bases. Germline CDR1 is SGHTS and CDR2 is YDEGEE. In nucleotides, the CDR3 is TGTGCCAGCAGCTTGATACCGGGACAGGGGAATGAGCAGTTCTTC. As protein: CASSLIPGQGNEQFF.

In DNA form, the CDR3 reads TGCGCCAGCAGCCAAGAGTTGGTCTCACAGGCCGGGCTGATCTATGGCTACACCTTC. It is translated as CASSQELVSQAGLIYGYTF. The chain couples TRBV4-3 to TRBJ1-2, with D perhaps matching TRBD1 (5 bases). The germline CDR1 and CDR2 sequences are LGHNA and YSLEER. CDR3 length: 19 residues. The V end was cut by 0 bases, the J end by 4 bases, with 24 bases between.

This clonotype turned up a few times. The chain combines TRBV25-1 with TRBJ1-4, with TRBD1 matching 7 bases. The CDR3 runs 14 residues. The germline gives CDR1 MGHDK, CDR2 SYGVNS. V shed 3 bases, J shed 8 bases, and the junction held 6 bases outside the gene matches. The CDR3 region is CASSETGLREKLFF. CDR3 nucleotides: TGTGCCAGCAGTGAGACAGGGCTCAGAGAAAAACTGTTTTTT. The whole variable domain, filled in from reference TRBV25-1 and TRBJ1-4, reads EADIYQTPRYLVIGTGKKITLECSQTMGHDKMYWYQQDPGMELHLIHYSYGVNSTEKGDLSSESTVSRIRTEHFPLTLESARPSHTSQYLCASSETGLREKLFFGSGTQLSVL.

The chain joins TRBV5-5 to TRBJ2-5, with 9 bases aligning to TRBD1. The closer fit of TRBJ2-7 to the DNA end suggests the J call may be wrong. The CDR3 extends over 17 amino acids. Germline V gene data show CDR1 as SGHKS and CDR2 as YYEKEE (reference sequence). The CDR3 spells CASSFRDRVPSSYEQYF. CDR3 nucleotide sequence: TGTGCCAGCAGCTTCCGGGACAGGGTCCCTAGCTCCTACGAGCAGTACTTC.

The genes are TRBV6-2 or TRBV6-3 and TRBJ1-2; D call uncertain. CDR1 and CDR2 (germline): MNHEY, SVGEGT. Trimming left V 7 bases short and J 8 bases short, with 20 bases between. The CDR3 is made up of 14 amino acids. The chain's CDR3 is CASTEQWATRGYTF. CDR3 nucleotide sequence: TGTGCCAGCACCGAACAGTGGGCCACGAGGGGCTACACCTTC.

This clonotype was detected a few times. The chain links TRBV5-1 to TRBJ2-2, with a weak D call TRBD1 (5 bases). The V end was cut by 2 bases, the J end by 3 bases, with 8 bases between. The CDR3 sequence is 14 residues long. Germline V lookup: CDR1 SGHRS, CDR2 YFSETQ. CDR3: CASSFGRDTGELFF. CDR3 DNA sequence: TGCGCCAGCAGCTTTGGCAGGGACACCGGGGAGCTGTTTTTT. The full variable domain, rest sourced from reference TRBV5-1 and TRBJ2-2, is KAGVTQTPRYLIKTRGQQVTLSCSPISGHRSVSWYQQTPGQGLQFLFEYFSETQRNKGNFPGRFSGRQFSNSRSEMNVSTLELGDSALYLCASSFGRDTGELFFGEGSRLTVL.

Regarding this clonotype: One end of the junction is discordant with germline, which a read error may explain. V gene TRBV7-9 combines with J gene TRBJ2-2, with 10 bases matching TRBD2. The CDR3 contains 16 residues. Per the germline V gene, CDR1 is SEHNR and CDR2 is FQNEAQ (reference sequence). The CDR3, as DNA: TGTGCCAGCAGCGTAGCGGGAGGAACGAACACCGGGGAGCTGTTTTTT. Translated, it gives CASSVAGGTNTGELFF.

This chain links TRBV20-1 with TRBJ2-7; the D gene is possibly TRBD1 (5 bases). Between the trimmed V and J ends, which lost 7 bases and 1 base, there was a span of 14 bases. The CDR3 is made up of 13 amino acids. CDR1 is DFQATT and CDR2 is SNEGSKA in the germline V gene (reference sequence). The CDR3 sequence: CSVQQGRSYEQYF. In DNA, the CDR3 is TGCAGTGTCCAGCAGGGTCGATCCTACGAGCAGTACTTC.

The chain employs TRBV7-8 and TRBJ2-4; D is possibly TRBD1 (6 bases). Germline CDR1 SGHVS, CDR2 FQNEAQ. Between the trimmed V and J ends, which lost 3 bases and 9 bases, there was a span of 12 bases. This CDR3 has 13 residues. CDR3 amino acids: CASSLTGWGIQYF. The CDR3 nucleotides read TGTGCCAGCAGCTTGACAGGTTGGGGCATTCAGTACTTC. Variable domain in full (rest from reference TRBV7-8 and TRBJ2-4): GAGVSQSPRYKVAKRGQDVALRCDPISGHVSLFWYQQALGQGPEFLTYFQNEAQLDKSGLPSDRFFAERPEGSVSTLKIQRTQQEDSAVYLCASSLTGWGIQYFGAGTRLSVL.

The rearrangement joins TRBV27 to TRBJ2-1; TRBD1 aligns across 8 bases. In germline, CDR1 is MNHEY, CDR2 SMNVEV (reference sequence). J gave up 2 bases and V 4 bases, and 16 bases lay outside the gene matches. This CDR3 spans 19 amino acids. CDR3 residues: CASSSEEAVGQGPYNEQFF. CDR3 bases: TGTGCCAGCAGTTCAGAGGAAGCCGTCGGACAGGGACCCTACAATGAGCAGTTCTTC.

Only a few counts were recorded for this clonotype. This chain links TRBV20-1 with TRBJ2-1; D remains unclear. Germline V lookup: CDR1 DFQATT, CDR2 SNEGSKA (reference sequence). CDR3 length equals 13 residues. V was pared by 2 bases and J by 0 bases, with 5 bases between. The DNA of the CDR3 is TGCAGTGCTAGAACGGGCTCCTACAATGAGCAGTTCTTC. Its translation is CSARTGSYNEQFF.

This clonotype was seen a few times. V usage is TRBV12-3 or TRBV12-4 and J usage is TRBJ2-5; no clear D. The CDR3 covers 15 residues. V was pared by 6 bases and J by 5 bases, with 19 bases between. Here the CDR3 reads CASSPPGPLGETQYF. The CDR3 DNA reads TGTGCCAGCAGCCCTCCGGGCCCCCTGGGTGAGACCCAGTACTTC.

J is TRBJ2-5 and V is TRBV24-1; D might be TRBD2 (5 bases). The CDR3 spans 12 residues. Germline CDR1 KGHDR, CDR2 SFDVKD. The V gene lost 6 bases and the J gene lost 3 bases, with 7 bases spanning the gap. The CDR3 loop is CATSIGEETQYF. In DNA, the CDR3 is TGTGCCACCAGTATCGGGGAAGAGACCCAGTACTTC.

The rearrangement links TRBV7-9 to TRBJ2-4; 8 bases align to TRBD2. Germline loops: CDR1 SEHNR, CDR2 FQNEAQ (reference sequence). The CDR3 is made up of 16 amino acids. Unmatched junction bases numbered 15, after V lost 5 bases and J lost 9 bases. The CDR3 region is CASSQQSGTREGIQYF. For the CDR3, the DNA is TGTGCCAGCAGCCAGCAATCCGGGACTAGGGAGGGCATTCAGTACTTC.

The chain is built from TRBV11-2 and TRBJ2-5; D is unresolved. The ends were cut back, 4 bases at V and 5 bases at J, with 8 bases in the middle. CDR1 is SGHAT and CDR2 is FQNNGV in the germline V gene. CDR3 length: 12 residues. The CDR3 coding sequence is TGTGCCAGCAGCTATAGGGCGGAGACCCAGTACTTC. Protein product: CASSYRAETQYF.

This clonotype has more than one count but fewer than ten. The V and J genes are TRBV7-9 and TRBJ2-5; a possible D gene is TRBD2 (6 bases). The ends were cut back, 5 bases at V and 7 bases at J, with 17 bases in the middle. Germline CDR1 and CDR2: SEHNR and FQNEAQ (reference sequence). The CDR3 contains 14 residues. The CDR3 bases are TGTGCCAGCAGCCCCATAGCGGAGCCAGGGACCCAGTACTTC. Protein: CASSPIAEPGTQYF. Together with reference TRBV7-9 and TRBJ2-5, the CDR3 gives the full variable domain: DTGVSQNPRHKITKRGQNVTFRCDPISEHNRLYWYRQTLGQGPEFLTYFQNEAQLEKSRLLSDRFSAERPKGSFSTLEIQRTEQGDSAMYLCASSPIAEPGTQYFGPGTRLLVL.

The chain combines TRBV20-1 with TRBJ2-3, with TRBD2 matching over 8 bases. The germline gives CDR1 DFQATT, CDR2 SNEGSKA (reference sequence). V was clipped by 5 bases and J by 2 bases; unmatched bases: 6. This CDR3 region has 14 residues. The CDR3 loop is CSARLAGYTDTQYF. CDR3 in DNA: TGCAGTGCTCGCCTAGCGGGTTACACAGATACGCAGTATTTT.

This clonotype was picked up a small number of times. This rearrangement joins TRBV5-1 to TRBJ1-4; no clear D gene. V gave up 7 bases and J gave up 5 bases, with 12 bases separating them. The CDR3 has 13 residues. CDR1 SGHRS and CDR2 YFSETQ come from the germline V gene. DNA of the CDR3: TGCGCCAGCCGCCCCGGTGAAAATGAAAAACTGTTTTTT. This encodes CASRPGENEKLFF.

To note about this clonotype: Because the CDR3 is missing its conserved closing phenylalanine or tryptophan, this is likely a read error. The chain uses TRBV11-2 and TRBJ2-3; 7 bases agree with TRBD2. V gave up 5 bases and J gave up 0 bases; unmatched junction bases: 8. Germline lookup yields CDR1 SGHAT and CDR2 FQNNGV. This CDR3 has 16 residues. The CDR3 here is CASSRRTSPSTDTQYL. As DNA, the CDR3 is TGTGCCAGCAGCCGCCGGACTAGTCCTAGCACAGATACGCAGTATCTT.

The chain joins TRBV29-1 to TRBJ1-2, with 8 bases lining up with TRBD1. V lost 6 bases and J lost 7; bases outside the gene matches: 7. In germline, CDR1 is SQVTM, CDR2 ANQGSEA. This CDR3 is built from 12 residues. Here the CDR3 reads CSVDSGGVGYTF. The CDR3 DNA is TGCAGCGTAGATTCAGGGGGCGTTGGCTACACCTTC.

The chain is built from TRBV5-1 and TRBJ1-2; no reliable D call. CDR1 and CDR2 from the germline V gene are SGHRS and YFSETQ. Trimming stripped 1 base from V and 8 bases from J, with 12 bases between. The CDR3 is 13 residues long. The chain's CDR3 is CASSLNSEVGYTF. As DNA, the CDR3 is TGCGCCAGCAGCTTGAATTCCGAGGTCGGCTACACCTTC.

The chain links TRBV10-3 to TRBJ2-7; D might be TRBD2 (7 bases). V was trimmed by 8 bases and J by 3 bases, leaving 11 bases between them. This CDR3 spans 12 amino acids. Looked up from germline, CDR1 is ENHRY and CDR2 is SYGVKD. The CDR3 bases are TGTGCCATCGGGGGGGCTAGCTACGAGCAGTACTTC. This gives the protein CAIGGASYEQYF.

The chain recombines TRBV29-1 with TRBJ1-1; possibly TRBD1 for D (6 bases). CDR3 length: 13 amino acids. Germline V gene data show CDR1 as SQVTM and CDR2 as ANQGSEA. With 5 bases removed from V and 3 bases from J, the gap between germline ends came to 13 bases. Here the CDR3 reads CSVLGGFDTEAFF. The CDR3 DNA reads TGCAGCGTTCTCGGGGGCTTCGACACTGAAGCTTTCTTT.

This clonotype was observed a few times. This rearrangement joins TRBV4-1 to TRBJ2-2; D gene ambiguous. This CDR3 is built from 14 residues. The V gene's germline CDR1 is MGHRA and CDR2 YSYEKL. V was pared by 3 bases and J by 7 bases, with 12 bases between. CDR3 loop: CASSHGPRSGELFF. The CDR3, as DNA: TGCGCCAGCAGCCACGGACCAAGGAGCGGGGAGCTGTTTTTT.

The rearrangement joins TRBV5-4 to TRBJ1-2; tentatively, D is TRBD1 (5 bases). Germline V gene lookup returns CDR1 SGHNT and CDR2 YYREEE (reference sequence). The CDR3 has 14 amino acids. Deletions cut 6 bases from V and 10 bases from J, with 22 bases between. CDR3 residues: CASTLLGPREAYTF. In DNA, the CDR3 is TGTGCCAGCACCCTCCTTGGACCCAGGGAAGCCTACACCTTC.